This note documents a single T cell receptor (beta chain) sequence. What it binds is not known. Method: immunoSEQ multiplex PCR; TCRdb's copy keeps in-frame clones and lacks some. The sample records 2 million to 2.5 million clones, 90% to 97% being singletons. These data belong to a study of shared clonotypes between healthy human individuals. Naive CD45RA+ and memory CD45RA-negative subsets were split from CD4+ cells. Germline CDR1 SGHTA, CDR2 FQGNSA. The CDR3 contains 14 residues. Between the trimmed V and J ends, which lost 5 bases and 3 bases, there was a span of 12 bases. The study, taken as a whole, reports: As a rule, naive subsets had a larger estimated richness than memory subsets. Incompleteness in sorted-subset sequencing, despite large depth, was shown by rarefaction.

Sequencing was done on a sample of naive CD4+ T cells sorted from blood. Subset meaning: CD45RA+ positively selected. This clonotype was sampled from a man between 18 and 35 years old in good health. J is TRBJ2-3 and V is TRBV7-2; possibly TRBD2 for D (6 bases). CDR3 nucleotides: TGTGCCAGCAGCCCCATGCGGGAAACAGATACGCAGTATTTT. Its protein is CASSPMRETDTQYF.